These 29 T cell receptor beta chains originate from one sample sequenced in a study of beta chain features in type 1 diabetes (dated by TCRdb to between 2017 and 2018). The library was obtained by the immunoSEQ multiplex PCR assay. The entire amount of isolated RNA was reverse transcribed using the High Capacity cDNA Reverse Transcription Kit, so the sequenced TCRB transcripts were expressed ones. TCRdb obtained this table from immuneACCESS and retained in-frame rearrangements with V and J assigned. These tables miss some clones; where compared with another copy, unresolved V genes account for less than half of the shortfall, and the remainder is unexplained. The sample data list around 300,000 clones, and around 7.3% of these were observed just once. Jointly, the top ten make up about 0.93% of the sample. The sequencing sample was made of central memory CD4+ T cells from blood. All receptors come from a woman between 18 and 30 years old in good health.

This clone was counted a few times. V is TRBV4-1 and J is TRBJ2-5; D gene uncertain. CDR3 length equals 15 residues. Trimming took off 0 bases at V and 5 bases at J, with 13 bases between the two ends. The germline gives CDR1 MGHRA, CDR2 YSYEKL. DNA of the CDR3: TGCGCCAGCAGCCAAGATCCGACGGGTATTGAGACCCAGTACTTC. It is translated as CASSQDPTGIETQYF.

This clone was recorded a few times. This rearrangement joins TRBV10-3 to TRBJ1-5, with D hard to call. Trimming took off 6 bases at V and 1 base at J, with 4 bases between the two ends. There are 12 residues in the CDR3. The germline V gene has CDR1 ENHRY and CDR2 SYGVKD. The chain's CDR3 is CAIRDSNQPQHF. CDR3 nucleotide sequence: TGTGCCATCAGGGACAGCAATCAGCCCCAGCATTTT.

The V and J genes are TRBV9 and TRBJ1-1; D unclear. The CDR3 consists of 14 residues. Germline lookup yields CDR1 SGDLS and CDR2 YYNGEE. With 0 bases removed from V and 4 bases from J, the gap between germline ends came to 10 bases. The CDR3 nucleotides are TGTGCCAGCAGCGTAGGGTCGGCAAGCACTGAAGCTTTCTTT. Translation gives CASSVGSASTEAFF.

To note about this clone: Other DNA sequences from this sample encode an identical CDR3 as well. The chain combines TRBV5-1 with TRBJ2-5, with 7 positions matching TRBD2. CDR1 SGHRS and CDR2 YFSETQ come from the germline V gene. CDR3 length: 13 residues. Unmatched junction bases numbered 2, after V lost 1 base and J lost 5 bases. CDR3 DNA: TGCGCCAGCAGCTTGACGGGGGGTGAGACCCAGTACTTC. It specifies CASSLTGGETQYF.

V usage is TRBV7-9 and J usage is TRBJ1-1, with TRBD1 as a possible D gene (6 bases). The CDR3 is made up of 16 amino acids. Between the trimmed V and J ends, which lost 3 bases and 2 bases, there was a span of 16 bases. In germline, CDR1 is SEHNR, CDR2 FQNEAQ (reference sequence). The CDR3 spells CASSFPKGGLNTEAFF. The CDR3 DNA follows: TGTGCCAGCAGCTTTCCTAAGGGGGGATTAAACACTGAAGCTTTCTTT.

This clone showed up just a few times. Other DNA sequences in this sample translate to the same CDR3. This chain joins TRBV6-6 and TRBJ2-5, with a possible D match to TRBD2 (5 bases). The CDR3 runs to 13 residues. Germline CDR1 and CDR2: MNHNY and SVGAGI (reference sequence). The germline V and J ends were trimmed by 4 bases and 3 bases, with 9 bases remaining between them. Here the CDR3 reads CASSSRGEETQYF. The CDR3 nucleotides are TGTGCCAGCAGTTCCCGGGGAGAAGAGACCCAGTACTTC.

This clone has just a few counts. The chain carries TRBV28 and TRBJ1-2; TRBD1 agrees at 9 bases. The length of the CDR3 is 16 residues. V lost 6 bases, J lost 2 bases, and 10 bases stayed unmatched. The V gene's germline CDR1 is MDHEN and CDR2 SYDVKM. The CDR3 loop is CASSDSPGQGNYGYTF. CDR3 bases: TGTGCCAGCAGCGACTCCCCGGGACAGGGAAACTATGGCTACACCTTC.

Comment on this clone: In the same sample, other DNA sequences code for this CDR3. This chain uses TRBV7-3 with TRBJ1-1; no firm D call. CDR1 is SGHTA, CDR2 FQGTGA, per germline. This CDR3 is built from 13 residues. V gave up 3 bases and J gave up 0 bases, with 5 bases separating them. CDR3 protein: CASSFRMNTEAFF. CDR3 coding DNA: TGTGCCAGCAGCTTTCGGATGAACACTGAAGCTTTCTTT.

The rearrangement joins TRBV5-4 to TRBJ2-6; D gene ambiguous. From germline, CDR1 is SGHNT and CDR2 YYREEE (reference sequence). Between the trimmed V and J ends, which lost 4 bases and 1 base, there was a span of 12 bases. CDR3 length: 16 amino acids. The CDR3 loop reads CASSPLKVSGANVLTF. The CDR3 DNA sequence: TGTGCCAGCAGCCCACTGAAGGTGTCTGGGGCCAACGTCCTGACTTTC. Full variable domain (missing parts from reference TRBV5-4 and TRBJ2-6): ETGVTQSPTHLIKTRGQQVTLRCSSQSGHNTVSWYQQALGQGPQFIFQYYREEENGRGNFPPRFSGLQFPNYSSELNVNALELDDSALYLCASSPLKVSGANVLTFGAGSRLTVL.

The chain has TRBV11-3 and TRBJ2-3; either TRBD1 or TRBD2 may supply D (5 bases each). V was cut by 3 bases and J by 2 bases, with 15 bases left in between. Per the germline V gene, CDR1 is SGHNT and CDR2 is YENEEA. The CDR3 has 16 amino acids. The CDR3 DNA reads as TGTGCCAGCAGCTTTGGGACGGACCCCTACACAGATACGCAGTATTTT. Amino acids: CASSFGTDPYTDTQYF.

The CDR3, as DNA: TGTGCCAGCAGCTTAAGGCGTGAGACCCAGTACTTC. Protein sequence: CASSLRRETQYF. The rearrangement links TRBV7-2 to TRBJ2-5; D gene uncertain. CDR3 length equals 12 residues. Germline assignment: CDR1 SGHTA and CDR2 FQGNSA. Trimming took off 2 bases at V and 5 bases at J, with 6 bases between the two ends.

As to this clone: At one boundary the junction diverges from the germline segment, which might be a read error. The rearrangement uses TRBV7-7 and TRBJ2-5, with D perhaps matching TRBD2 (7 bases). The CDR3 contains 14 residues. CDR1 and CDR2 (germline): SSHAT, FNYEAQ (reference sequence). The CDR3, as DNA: TGTGCTAGCAGCGCGAGGGGGGGCCAAGAGACCCAGTACTTC. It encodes CASSARGGQETQYF.

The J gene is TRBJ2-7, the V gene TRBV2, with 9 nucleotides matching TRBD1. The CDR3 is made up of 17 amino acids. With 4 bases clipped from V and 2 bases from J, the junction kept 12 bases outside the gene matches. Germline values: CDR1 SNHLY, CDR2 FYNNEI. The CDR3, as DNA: TGTGCCAGCAGTGGTTATTCCGGGACAGGGTTGACCTACGAGCAGTACGTC. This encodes CASSGYSGTGLTYEQYV.

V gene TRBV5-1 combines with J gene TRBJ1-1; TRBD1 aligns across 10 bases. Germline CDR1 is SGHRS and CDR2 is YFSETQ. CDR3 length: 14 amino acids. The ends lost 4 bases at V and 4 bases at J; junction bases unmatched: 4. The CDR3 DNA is TGCGCCAGCAGCCCCGGGACAGGGGCCACTGAAGCTTTCTTT. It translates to CASSPGTGATEAFF. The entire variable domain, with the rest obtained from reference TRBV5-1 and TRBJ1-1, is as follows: KAGVTQTPRYLIKTRGQQVTLSCSPISGHRSVSWYQQTPGQGLQFLFEYFSETQRNKGNFPGRFSGRQFSNSRSEMNVSTLELGDSALYLCASSPGTGATEAFFGQGTRLTVV.

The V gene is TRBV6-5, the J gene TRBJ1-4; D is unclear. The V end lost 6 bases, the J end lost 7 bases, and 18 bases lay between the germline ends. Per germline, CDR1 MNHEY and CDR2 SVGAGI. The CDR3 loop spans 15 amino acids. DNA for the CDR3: TGTGCCAGCAGCCAGAGCCGGGCAGGAGTTGAAAAACTGTTTTTT. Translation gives CASSQSRAGVEKLFF.

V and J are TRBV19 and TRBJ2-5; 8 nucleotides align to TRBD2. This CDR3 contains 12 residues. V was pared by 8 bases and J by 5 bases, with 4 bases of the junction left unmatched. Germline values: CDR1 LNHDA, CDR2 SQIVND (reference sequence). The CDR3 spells CASSGGVETQYF. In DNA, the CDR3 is TGTGCCAGTTCGGGGGGGGTTGAGACCCAGTACTTC.

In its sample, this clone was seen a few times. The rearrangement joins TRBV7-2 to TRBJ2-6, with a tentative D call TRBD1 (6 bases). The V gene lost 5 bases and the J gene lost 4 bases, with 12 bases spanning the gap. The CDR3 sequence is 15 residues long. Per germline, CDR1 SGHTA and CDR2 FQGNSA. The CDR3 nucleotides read TGTGCCAGCAGCGTACAGGGCATGGGGGCCAACGTCCTGACTTTC. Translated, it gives CASSVQGMGANVLTF.

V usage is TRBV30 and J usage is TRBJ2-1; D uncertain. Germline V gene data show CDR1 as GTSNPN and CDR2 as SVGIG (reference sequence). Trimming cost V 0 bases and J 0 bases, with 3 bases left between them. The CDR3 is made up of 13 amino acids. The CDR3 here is CAWSVHSYNEQFF. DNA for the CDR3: TGTGCCTGGAGTGTCCACTCCTACAATGAGCAGTTCTTC.

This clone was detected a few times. In DNA form, the CDR3 reads TGTGCCAGCAGTTCCCGGTATGGCTACACCTTC. Protein product: CASSSRYGYTF. This chain links TRBV28 with TRBJ1-2; D not resolved. V was shortened by 4 bases and J by 5 bases, with 5 bases between the two germline ends. The CDR3 contains 11 residues. Germline V gives CDR1 MDHEN, CDR2 SYDVKM.

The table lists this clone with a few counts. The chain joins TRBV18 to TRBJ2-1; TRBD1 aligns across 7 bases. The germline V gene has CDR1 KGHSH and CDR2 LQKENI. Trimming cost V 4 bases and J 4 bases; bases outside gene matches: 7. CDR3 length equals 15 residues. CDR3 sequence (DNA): TGTGCCAGCTCACTTCCGGGGACAGTTTACAATGAGCAGTTCTTC. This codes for CASSLPGTVYNEQFF.

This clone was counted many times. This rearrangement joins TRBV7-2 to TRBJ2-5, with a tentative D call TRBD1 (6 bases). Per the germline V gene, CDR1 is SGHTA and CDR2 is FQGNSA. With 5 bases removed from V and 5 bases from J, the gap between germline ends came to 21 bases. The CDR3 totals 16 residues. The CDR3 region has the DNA TGTGCCAGCAGCGTCAGGCCTGCTCCAGGGGAGGAGACCCAGTACTTC. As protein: CASSVRPAPGEETQYF.

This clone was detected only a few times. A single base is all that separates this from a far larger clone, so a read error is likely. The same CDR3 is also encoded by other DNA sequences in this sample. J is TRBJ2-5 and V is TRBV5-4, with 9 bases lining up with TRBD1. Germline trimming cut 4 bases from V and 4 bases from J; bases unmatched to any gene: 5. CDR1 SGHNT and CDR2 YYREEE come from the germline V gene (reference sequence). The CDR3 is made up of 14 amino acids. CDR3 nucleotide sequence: TGTGCCAGCAGCACGGGACAGGGAAGAGAGACCCAGTACTTC. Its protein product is CASSTGQGRETQYF.

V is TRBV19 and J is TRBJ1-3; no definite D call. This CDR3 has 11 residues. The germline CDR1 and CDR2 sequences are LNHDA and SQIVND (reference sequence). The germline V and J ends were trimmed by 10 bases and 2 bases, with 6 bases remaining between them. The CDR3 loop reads CATNPGNTIYF. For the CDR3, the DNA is TGTGCCACCAACCCTGGAAACACCATATATTTT.

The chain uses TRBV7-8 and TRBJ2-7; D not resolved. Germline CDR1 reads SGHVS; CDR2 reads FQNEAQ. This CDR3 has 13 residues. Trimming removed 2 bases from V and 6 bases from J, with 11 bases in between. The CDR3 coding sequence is TGTGCCAGCAGCTTAAGGGTCGTCGGCGAGCAGTACTTC. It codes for CASSLRVVGEQYF.

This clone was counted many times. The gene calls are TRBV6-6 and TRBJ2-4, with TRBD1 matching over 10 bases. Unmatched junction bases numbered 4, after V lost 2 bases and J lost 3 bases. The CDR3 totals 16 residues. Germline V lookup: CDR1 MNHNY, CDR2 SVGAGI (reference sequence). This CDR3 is CASSYGQGEVKNIQYF. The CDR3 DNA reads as TGTGCCAGCAGTTACGGACAGGGGGAAGTCAAAAACATTCAGTACTTC.

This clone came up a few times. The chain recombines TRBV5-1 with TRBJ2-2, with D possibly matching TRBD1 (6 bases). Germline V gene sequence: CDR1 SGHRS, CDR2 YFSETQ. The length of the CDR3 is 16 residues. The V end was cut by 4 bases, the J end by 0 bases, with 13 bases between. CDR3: CASSSRGSTNTGELFF. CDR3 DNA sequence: TGCGCCAGCAGCAGCAGGGGTAGCACGAACACCGGGGAGCTGTTTTTT.

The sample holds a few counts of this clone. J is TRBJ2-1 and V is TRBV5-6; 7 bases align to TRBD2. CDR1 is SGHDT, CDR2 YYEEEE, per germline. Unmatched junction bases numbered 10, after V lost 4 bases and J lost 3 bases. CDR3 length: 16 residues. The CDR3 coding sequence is TGTGCCAGCAGCCCTGGGACTACGTCCATCTACAATGAGCAGTTCTTC. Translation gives CASSPGTTSIYNEQFF.

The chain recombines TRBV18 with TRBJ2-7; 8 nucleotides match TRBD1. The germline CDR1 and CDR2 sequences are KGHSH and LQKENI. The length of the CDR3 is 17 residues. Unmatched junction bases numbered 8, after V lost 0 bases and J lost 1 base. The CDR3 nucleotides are TGTGCCAGCTCACCACCGACGGACAGGGCTGGTTCCTACGAGCAGTACTTC. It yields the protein CASSPPTDRAGSYEQYF.

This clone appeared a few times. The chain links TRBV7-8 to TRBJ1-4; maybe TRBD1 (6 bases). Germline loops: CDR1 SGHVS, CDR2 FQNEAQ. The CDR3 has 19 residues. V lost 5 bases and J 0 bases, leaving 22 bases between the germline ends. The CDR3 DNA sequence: TGTGCCAGCAGCCCCACGATAAACAGGGTCTTAACAACTAATGAAAAACTGTTTTTT. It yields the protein CASSPTINRVLTTNEKLFF.